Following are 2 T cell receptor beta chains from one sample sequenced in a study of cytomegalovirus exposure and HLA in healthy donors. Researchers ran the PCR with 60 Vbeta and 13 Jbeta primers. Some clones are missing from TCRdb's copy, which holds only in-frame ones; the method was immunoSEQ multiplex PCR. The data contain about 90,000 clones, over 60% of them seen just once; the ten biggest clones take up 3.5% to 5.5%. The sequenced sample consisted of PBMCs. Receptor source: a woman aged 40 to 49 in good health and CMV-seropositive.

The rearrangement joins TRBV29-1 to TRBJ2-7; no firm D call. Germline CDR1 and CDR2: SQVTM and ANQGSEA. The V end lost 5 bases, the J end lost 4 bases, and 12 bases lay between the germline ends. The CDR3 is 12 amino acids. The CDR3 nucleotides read TGCAGCGTTCAGGTTTACACGTACGAGCAGTACTTC. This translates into CSVQVYTYEQYF.

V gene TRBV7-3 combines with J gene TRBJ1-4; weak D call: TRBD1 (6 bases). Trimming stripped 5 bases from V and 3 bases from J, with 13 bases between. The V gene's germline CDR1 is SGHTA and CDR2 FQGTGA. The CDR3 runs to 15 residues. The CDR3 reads CASSPTGNPNEKLFF. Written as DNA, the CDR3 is TGTGCCAGCAGCCCTACAGGGAATCCTAATGAAAAACTGTTTTTT.